This T cell receptor beta chain was sequenced during a study of cytomegalovirus exposure and HLA in healthy donors. Study background: Earlier sequencing of about 179 million T cells yielded 90 million to 140 million unique TCR beta sequences. Findings and caveats of the study: Presence/absence analyses rested on an assumption that sequencing depth was roughly uniform across donors. A likely sequencing artifact accounted for one observed cluster of highly shared sequence variants.

The CDR3 is 15 amino acids. V shed 3 bases and J shed 0 bases, with 9 bases lying between them. Germline V gene data show CDR1 as MDHEN and CDR2 as SYDVKM. The study ran its PCR with 60 Vbeta and 13 Jbeta primers. Using immunoSEQ multiplex PCR, the repertoire was profiled, and TCRdb retains in-frame clones only, with some absent. The sample includes roughly 120,000 clones, about 76% of them seen just once. This clone was counted a few times. Its antigen is unknown. Source material: PBMCs. The source is a woman aged 55-69 years in good health and CMV-seropositive. This chain connects TRBV28 to TRBJ2-1; the D gene is possibly TRBD1 (5 bases). The CDR3 loop is CASSLLQASYNEQFF. The CDR3 DNA sequence: TGTGCCAGCAGTTTGCTACAGGCCTCCTACAATGAGCAGTTCTTC.